These 13 T cell receptor beta chains were sequenced from one sample in a study of T cell responses to AZD1222 COVID-19 vaccine. Sequenced by immunoSEQ multiplex PCR; TCRdb stores in-frame clones only, minus some. The sample has fewer than 200,000 clones, around 90% seen once. The sequencing here drew on peripheral blood, taken on day 0 of AZD1222 vaccination. These receptors came from an adult in good health.

V usage is TRBV25-1 and J usage is TRBJ1-6; no definite D call. The V and J ends lost 4 bases and 12 bases respectively, with 7 bases between them. CDR3 length: 11 residues. Germline CDR1 is MGHDK and CDR2 is SYGVNS. CDR3 sequence: CASSVERPLHF. The CDR3 bases are TGTGCCAGCAGTGTGGAGAGACCCCTCCACTTT.

The chain has TRBV23-1 and TRBJ2-1, with 7 bases identical to TRBD1. TRBV23-1 carries the ORF label, with uncertain function. CDR3 length: 15 amino acids. The V gene end was trimmed by 3 bases and the J gene end by 6 bases; junction bases not matched to a gene: 8. The CDR3 spells CASSQVPDRANEQFF. As DNA, the CDR3 is TGCGCCAGCAGTCAGGTGCCCGACAGGGCCAATGAGCAGTTCTTC.

The chain carries TRBV28 and TRBJ1-5; D call uncertain. Trimming pared 2 bases from V and 4 bases from J, leaving 12 bases between. From germline, CDR1 is MDHEN and CDR2 SYDVKM. This CDR3 comprises 15 residues. The CDR3 sequence: CASSLLGPRNQPQHF. The DNA for the CDR3 is TGTGCCAGCAGTTTACTAGGACCGAGAAATCAGCCCCAGCATTTT. Full variable domain (outside the CDR3, taken from reference TRBV28 and TRBJ1-5): DVKVTQSSRYLVKRTGEKVFLECVQDMDHENMFWYRQDPGLGLRLIYFSYDVKMKEKGDIPEGYSVSREKKERFSLILESASTNQTSMYLCASSLLGPRNQPQHFGDGTRLSIL.

V is TRBV9 and J is TRBJ2-1; no definite D call. This CDR3 has 14 residues. V was clipped by 0 bases and J by 8 bases, with 12 bases between them. Germline V gene sequence: CDR1 SGDLS, CDR2 YYNGEE. Here the CDR3 reads CASSVAGSTDEQFF. In DNA, the CDR3 is TGTGCCAGCAGCGTAGCCGGTAGCACTGATGAGCAGTTCTTC.

In its sample, this clone was seen a few times. CDR3 residues: CASSLGLNQPQHF. The CDR3, as DNA: TGTGCCAGCAGCTTAGGGCTCAATCAGCCCCAGCATTTT. This chain joins TRBV7-2 and TRBJ1-5; D unresolved. The germline V gene has CDR1 SGHTA and CDR2 FQGNSA. V was clipped by 1 base and J by 3 bases, with 4 bases between them. The CDR3 consists of 13 residues.

V usage is TRBV28 and J usage is TRBJ2-1; possibly TRBD1 for D (5 bases). Trimming took off 6 bases at V and 7 bases at J, with 13 bases between the two ends. The CDR3 length is 13 residues. Germline lookup yields CDR1 MDHEN and CDR2 SYDVKM. The CDR3 region has the DNA TGTGCCAGCAGCCCCCTCAGGGTAAATGAGCAGTTCTTC. Its protein is CASSPLRVNEQFF.

The chain has TRBV7-9 and TRBJ2-2; TRBD1 matches 7 bases. The V segment lost 6 bases and the J segment 1 base; nucleotides outside the gene matches: 2. Germline V gene data show CDR1 as SEHNR and CDR2 as FQNEAQ (reference sequence). The CDR3 is 14 amino acids. The CDR3 region is CASRRQGNTGELFF. CDR3 bases: TGTGCCAGCAGACGACAGGGGAACACCGGGGAGCTGTTTTTT.

This rearrangement joins TRBV5-1 to TRBJ2-1; 9 positions match TRBD1. Germline V CDR1 and CDR2: SGHRS, YFSETQ. CDR3 length: 15 residues. V lost 4 bases to trimming and J lost 7 bases; unmatched junction nucleotides: 9. The CDR3 DNA reads as TGCGCCAGCAGCACCCACAGGGGGCGCGGGAATGAGCAGTTCTTC. It encodes CASSTHRGRGNEQFF.

The rearrangement uses TRBV19 and TRBJ1-5; no definite D call. V lost 2 bases to trimming and J lost 4 bases, with 6 bases between them. The CDR3 is made up of 13 amino acids. Germline V gives CDR1 LNHDA, CDR2 SQIVND (reference sequence). CDR3: CASSIKGNQPQHF. As DNA, the CDR3 is TGTGCCAGTAGTATAAAAGGAAATCAGCCCCAGCATTTT.

Here the CDR3 reads CASRGTGGFLANYGYTF. The CDR3 DNA reads as TGTGCCAGCAGGGGGACAGGGGGCTTTTTAGCTAACTATGGCTACACCTTC. The chain combines TRBV2 with TRBJ1-2; 12 positions agree with TRBD1. With V trimmed by 6 bases and J by 0 bases, 8 bases remained unmatched. Germline V gene sequence: CDR1 SNHLY, CDR2 FYNNEI. The CDR3 is 17 residues long.

J is TRBJ2-7 and V is TRBV2; D is perhaps TRBD1 (6 bases). CDR1 is SNHLY, CDR2 FYNNEI, per germline. This CDR3 has 16 residues. The V end was cut by 10 bases, the J end by 2 bases, with 24 bases between. CDR3 coding DNA: TGTGCCACACGAGAGAATTCCGGGACACAGACCTACGAGCAGTACTTC. Its protein is CATRENSGTQTYEQYF.

The chain has TRBV6-4 and TRBJ1-1; maybe TRBD1 (6 bases). Germline values: CDR1 MRHNA, CDR2 SNTAGT. The CDR3 has 14 amino acids. Trimming took off 6 bases at V and 0 bases at J, with 11 bases between the two ends. CDR3: CASRRTELNTEAFF. CDR3 DNA: TGTGCCAGCAGGCGGACAGAATTGAACACTGAAGCTTTCTTT.

The chain links TRBV4-3 to TRBJ1-2, with a tentative D call TRBD1 (6 bases). Germline V gene data show CDR1 as LGHNA and CDR2 as YSLEER. Trimming took off 3 bases at V and 2 bases at J, with 16 bases between the two ends. This CDR3 region has 16 residues. The CDR3 DNA is TGCGCCAGCAGCCATCTCCCTGGGGACACCAACTATGGCTACACCTTC. It specifies CASSHLPGDTNYGYTF.